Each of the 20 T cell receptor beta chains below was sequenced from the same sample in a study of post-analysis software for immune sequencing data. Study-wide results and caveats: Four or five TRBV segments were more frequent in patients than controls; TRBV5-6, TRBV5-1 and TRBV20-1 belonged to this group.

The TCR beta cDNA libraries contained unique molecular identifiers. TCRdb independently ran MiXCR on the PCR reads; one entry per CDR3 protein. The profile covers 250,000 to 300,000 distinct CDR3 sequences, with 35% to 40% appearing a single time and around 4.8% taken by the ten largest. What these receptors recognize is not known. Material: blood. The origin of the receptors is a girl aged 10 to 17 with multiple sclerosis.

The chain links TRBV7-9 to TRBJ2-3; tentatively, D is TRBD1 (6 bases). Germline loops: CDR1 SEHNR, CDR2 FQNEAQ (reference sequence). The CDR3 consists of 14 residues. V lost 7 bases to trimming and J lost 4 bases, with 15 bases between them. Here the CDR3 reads CASKGETRADTQYF. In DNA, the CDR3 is TGTGCCAGCAAGGGGGAGACAAGGGCAGATACGCAGTATTTT.

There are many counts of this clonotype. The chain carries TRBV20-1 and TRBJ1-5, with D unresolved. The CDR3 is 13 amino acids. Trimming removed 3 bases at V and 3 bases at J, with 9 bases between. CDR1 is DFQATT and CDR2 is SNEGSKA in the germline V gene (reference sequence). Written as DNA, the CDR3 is TGCAGTGCTAGGGGCCTCATCAATCAGCCCCAGCATTTT. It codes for CSARGLINQPQHF.

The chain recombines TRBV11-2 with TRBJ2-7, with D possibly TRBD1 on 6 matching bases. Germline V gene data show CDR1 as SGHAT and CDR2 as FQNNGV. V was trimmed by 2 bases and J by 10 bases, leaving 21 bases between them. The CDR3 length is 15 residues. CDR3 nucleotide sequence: TGTGCCAGCAGCTTACTTATGGTCAGGGGTGACACCCAGTACTTC. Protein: CASSLLMVRGDTQYF.

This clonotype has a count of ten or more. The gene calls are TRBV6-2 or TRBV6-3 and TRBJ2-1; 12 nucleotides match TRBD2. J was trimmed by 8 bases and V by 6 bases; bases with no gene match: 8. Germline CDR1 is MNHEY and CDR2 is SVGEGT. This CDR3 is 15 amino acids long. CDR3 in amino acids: CASRLAGGPLDEQFF. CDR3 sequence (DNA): TGTGCCAGCAGACTAGCGGGAGGACCCCTCGATGAGCAGTTCTTC.

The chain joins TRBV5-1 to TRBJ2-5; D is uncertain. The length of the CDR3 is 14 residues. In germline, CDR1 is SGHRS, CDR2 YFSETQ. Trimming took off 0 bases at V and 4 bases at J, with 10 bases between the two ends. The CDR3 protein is CASSLGLSGETQYF. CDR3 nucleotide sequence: TGCGCCAGCAGCTTGGGACTGTCGGGAGAGACCCAGTACTTC.

CDR3 region: CASSPPGLSTEAFF. In nucleotides, the CDR3 is TGTGCCAGCTCACCCCCAGGCCTGAGTACTGAAGCTTTCTTT. The rearrangement joins TRBV18 to TRBJ1-1; D gene unclear. Germline V gives CDR1 KGHSH, CDR2 LQKENI. This CDR3 region has 14 residues. V was trimmed by 3 bases and J by 5 bases, leaving 13 bases between them.

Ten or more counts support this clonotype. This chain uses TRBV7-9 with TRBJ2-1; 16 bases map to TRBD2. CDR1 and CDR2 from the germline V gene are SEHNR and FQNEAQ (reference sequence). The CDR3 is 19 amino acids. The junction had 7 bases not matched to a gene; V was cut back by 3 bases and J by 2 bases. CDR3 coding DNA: TGTGCCAGCAGCTTTACCGGGACTAGCGGGGGGGCAACCTACAATGAGCAGTTCTTC. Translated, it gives CASSFTGTSGGATYNEQFF. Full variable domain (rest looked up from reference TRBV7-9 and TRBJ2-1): DTGVSQNPRHKITKRGQNVTFRCDPISEHNRLYWYRQTLGQGPEFLTYFQNEAQLEKSRLLSDRFSAERPKGSFSTLEIQRTEQGDSAMYLCASSFTGTSGGATYNEQFFGPGTRLTVL.

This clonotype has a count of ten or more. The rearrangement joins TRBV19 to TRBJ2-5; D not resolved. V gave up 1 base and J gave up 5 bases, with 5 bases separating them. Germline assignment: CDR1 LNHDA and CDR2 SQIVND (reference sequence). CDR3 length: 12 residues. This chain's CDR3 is CASSIGAETQYF. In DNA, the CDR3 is TGTGCCAGTAGTATAGGGGCGGAGACCCAGTACTTC.

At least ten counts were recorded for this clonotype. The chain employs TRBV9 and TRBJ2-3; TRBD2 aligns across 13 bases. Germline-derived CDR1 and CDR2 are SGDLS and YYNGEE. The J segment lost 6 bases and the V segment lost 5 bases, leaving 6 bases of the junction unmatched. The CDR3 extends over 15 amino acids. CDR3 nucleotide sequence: TGTGCCAGCAGTGGCGGACTAGCGGGAGTTGATACGCAGTATTTT. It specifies CASSGGLAGVDTQYF.

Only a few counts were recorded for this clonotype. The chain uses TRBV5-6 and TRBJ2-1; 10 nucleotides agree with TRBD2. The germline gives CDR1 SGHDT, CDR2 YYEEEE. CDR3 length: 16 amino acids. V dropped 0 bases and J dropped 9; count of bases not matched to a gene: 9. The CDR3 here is CASSLAPSGGFGEQFF. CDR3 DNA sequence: TGTGCCAGCAGCTTGGCCCCTAGCGGGGGTTTCGGTGAGCAGTTCTTC.

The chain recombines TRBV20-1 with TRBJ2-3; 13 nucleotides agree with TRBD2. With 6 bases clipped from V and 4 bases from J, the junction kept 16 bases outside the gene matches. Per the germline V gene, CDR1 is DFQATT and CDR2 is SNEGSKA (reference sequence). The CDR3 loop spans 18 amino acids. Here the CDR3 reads CSARIPDLTSGRADTQYF. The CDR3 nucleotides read TGCAGTGCCAGAATCCCAGACCTCACTAGCGGGAGGGCAGATACGCAGTATTTT.

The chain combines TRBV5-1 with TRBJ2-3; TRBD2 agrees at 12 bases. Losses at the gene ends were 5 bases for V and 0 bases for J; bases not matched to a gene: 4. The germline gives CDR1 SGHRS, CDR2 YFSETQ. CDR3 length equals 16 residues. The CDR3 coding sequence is TGCGCCAGCAGAACAGGACTAGCGGGAAGCACAGATACGCAGTATTTT. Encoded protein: CASRTGLAGSTDTQYF.

The CDR3 sequence: CASSSNLAGAANYGYTF. CDR3 DNA: TGTGCCAGCAGCTCCAATCTGGCAGGGGCAGCTAACTATGGCTACACCTTC. This chain uses TRBV27 with TRBJ1-2, with D possibly matching TRBD1 (6 bases). The V gene's germline CDR1 is MNHEY and CDR2 SMNVEV (reference sequence). Trimming cost V 6 bases and J 0 bases, with 20 bases left between them. This CDR3 is built from 17 residues.

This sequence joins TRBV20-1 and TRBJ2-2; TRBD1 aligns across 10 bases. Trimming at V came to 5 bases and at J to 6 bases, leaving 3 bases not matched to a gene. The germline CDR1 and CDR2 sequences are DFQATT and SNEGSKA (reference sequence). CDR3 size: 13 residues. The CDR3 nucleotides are TGCAGTGCTGACAGGGGGCCAGCCGGGGAGCTGTTTTTT. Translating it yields CSADRGPAGELFF.

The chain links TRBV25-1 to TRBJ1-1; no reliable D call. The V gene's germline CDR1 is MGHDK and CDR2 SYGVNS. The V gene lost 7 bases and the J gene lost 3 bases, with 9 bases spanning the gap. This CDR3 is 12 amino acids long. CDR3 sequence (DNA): TGTGCCAGCATCAACAGAGACACTGAAGCTTTCTTT. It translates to CASINRDTEAFF.

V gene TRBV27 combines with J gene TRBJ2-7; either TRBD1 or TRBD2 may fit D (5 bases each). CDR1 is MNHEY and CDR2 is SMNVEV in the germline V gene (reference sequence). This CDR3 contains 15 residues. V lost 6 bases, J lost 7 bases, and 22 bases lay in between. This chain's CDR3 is CASSASGRPYTEQYF. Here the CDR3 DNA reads TGTGCCAGCAGCGCTTCGGGACGACCCTACACGGAGCAGTACTTC.

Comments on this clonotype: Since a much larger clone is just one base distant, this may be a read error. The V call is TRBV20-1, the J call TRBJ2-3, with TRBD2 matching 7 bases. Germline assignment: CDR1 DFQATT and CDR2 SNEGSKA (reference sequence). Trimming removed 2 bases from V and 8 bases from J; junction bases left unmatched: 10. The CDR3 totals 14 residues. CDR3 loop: CSARPLRELGTQYF. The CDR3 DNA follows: TGCAGTGCTAGACCCCTGCGGGAGTTAGGTACGCAGTATTTT.

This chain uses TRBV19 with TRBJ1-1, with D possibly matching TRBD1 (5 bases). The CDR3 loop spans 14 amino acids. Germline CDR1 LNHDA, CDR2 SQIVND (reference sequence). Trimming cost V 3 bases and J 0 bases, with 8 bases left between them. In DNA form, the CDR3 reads TGTGCCAGTAGTATTGGGGGAATGAACACTGAAGCTTTCTTT. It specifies CASSIGGMNTEAFF.

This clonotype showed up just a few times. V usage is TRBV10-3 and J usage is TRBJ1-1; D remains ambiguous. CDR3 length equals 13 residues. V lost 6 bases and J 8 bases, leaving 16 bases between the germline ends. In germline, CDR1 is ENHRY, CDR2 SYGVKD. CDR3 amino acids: CAIRFSDAYEAFF. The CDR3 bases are TGTGCCATCAGATTCTCGGACGCTTACGAAGCTTTCTTT.

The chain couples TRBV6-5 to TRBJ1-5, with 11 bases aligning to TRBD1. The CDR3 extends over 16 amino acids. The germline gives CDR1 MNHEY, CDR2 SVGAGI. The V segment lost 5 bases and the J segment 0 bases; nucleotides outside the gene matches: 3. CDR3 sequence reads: CASSRTGGYSNQPQHF. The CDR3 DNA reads TGTGCCAGCAGTCGGACAGGGGGCTATAGCAATCAGCCCCAGCATTTT.